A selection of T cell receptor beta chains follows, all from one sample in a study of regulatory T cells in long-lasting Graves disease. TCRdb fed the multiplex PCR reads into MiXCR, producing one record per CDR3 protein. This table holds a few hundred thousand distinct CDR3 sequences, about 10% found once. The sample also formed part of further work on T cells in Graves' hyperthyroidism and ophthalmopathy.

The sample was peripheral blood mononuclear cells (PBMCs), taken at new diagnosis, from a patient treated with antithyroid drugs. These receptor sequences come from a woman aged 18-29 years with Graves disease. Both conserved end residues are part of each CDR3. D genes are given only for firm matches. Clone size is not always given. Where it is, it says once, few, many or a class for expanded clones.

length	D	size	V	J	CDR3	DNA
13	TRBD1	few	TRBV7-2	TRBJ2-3	CASTRQGADTQYF	TGTGCCAGCACCCGACAGGGCGCAGATACGCAGTATTTT
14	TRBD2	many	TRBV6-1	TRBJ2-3	CASRSGTSRDTQYF	TGTGCCAGCAGAAGTGGGACTAGTCGAGATACGCAGTATTTT
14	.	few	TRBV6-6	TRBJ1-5	CASSYSGIGQPQHF	TGTGCCAGCAGTTACTCGGGCATTGGGCAGCCCCAGCATTTT
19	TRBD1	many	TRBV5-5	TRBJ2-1	CASSPTRPGTGGRNNEQFF	TGTGCCAGCAGCCCTACCCGTCCCGGGACAGGGGGCCGTAACAATGAGCAGTTCTTC
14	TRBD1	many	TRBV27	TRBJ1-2	CASSSVDRGGGYTF	TGTGCCAGCAGTTCTGTCGACAGGGGCGGCGGCTACACCTTC
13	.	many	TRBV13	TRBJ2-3	CASSLRAGDTQYF	TGTGCCAGCAGCTTAAGGGCAGGAGATACGCAGTATTTT
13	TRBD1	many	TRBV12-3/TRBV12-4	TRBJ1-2	CASSWTGHYGYTF	TGTGCCAGCAGTTGGACAGGGCACTATGGCTACACCTTC
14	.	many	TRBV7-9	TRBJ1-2	CASRTSAATYGYTF	TGTGCCAGCAGAACGTCAGCCGCTACCTATGGCTACACCTTC
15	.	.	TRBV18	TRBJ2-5	CASSPLRAEEETQYF	TGTGCCAGCTCACCACTTAGAGCCGAGGAAGAGACCCAGTACTTC
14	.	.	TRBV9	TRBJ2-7	CASSVDRDTYEQYF	TGTGCCAGCAGCGTAGACCGGGACACCTACGAGCAGTACTTC
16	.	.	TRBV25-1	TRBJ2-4	CASSGLVDVAKNIQYF	TGTGCCAGCAGTGGACTGGTCGATGTAGCCAAAAACATTCAGTACTTC
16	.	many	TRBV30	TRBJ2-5	CAWSVKSFKYQETQYF	TGTGCCTGGAGTGTAAAGTCTTTCAAGTACCAAGAGACCCAGTACTTC
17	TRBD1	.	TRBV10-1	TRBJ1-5	CASSEAGQGRGDQPQHF	TGCGCCAGCAGTGAGGCGGGACAGGGGAGGGGCGATCAGCCCCAGCATTTT
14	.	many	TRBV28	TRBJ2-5	CASSKTQPGETQYF	TGTGCCAGCAGTAAGACACAACCCGGGGAGACCCAGTACTTC
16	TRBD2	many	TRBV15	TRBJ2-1	CATSGILAGPYNEQFF	TGTGCCACCAGCGGAATACTAGCGGGGCCCTACAATGAGCAGTTCTTC
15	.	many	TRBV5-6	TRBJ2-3	CASSLGPPGRGTQYF	TGTGCCAGCAGCCTGGGACCTCCGGGCCGTGGTACGCAGTATTTT
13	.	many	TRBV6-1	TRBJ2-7	CASSDFGQLEQYF	TGTGCCAGCAGTGACTTCGGGCAGCTCGAGCAGTACTTC